One and the same sample provided the 9 T cell receptor beta chains below, sequenced in a study of blood T cell repertoires in COVID-19. This table comes from immunoSEQ multiplex PCR, and its TCRdb copy is limited to in-frame clones, with some not included. The sample consists of 200,000 or so clones, roughly four fifths of them appearing once. Sequencing was performed on PBMCs or T cells enriched from blood (not recorded which). Receptors originate from a man aged 35 to 55 who had recovered from COVID-19.

The DNA for the CDR3 is TGTGCCTGGAGTATGGGACAGCTTTACGAGCAGTACTTC. This gives the protein CAWSMGQLYEQYF. J is TRBJ2-7 and V is TRBV30, with 7 nucleotides matching TRBD1. The V gene's germline CDR1 is GTSNPN and CDR2 SVGIG (reference sequence). The CDR3 length is 13 residues. With 2 bases clipped from V and 4 bases from J, the junction kept 5 bases outside the gene matches.

This chain links TRBV7-2 with TRBJ1-1, with TRBD1 matching over 8 bases. Germline CDR1 and CDR2: SGHTA and FQGNSA. The V gene end was trimmed by 5 bases and the J gene end by 4 bases; junction bases not matched to a gene: 9. CDR3 length equals 15 residues. The CDR3 spells CASSVEQGAGTEAFF. The CDR3, as DNA: TGTGCCAGCAGCGTAGAGCAGGGGGCGGGCACTGAAGCTTTCTTT.

The chain has TRBV24-1 and TRBJ2-1; 7 nucleotides agree with TRBD1. Losses at the gene ends were 3 bases for V and 4 bases for J; bases not matched to a gene: 5. The CDR3 is 15 amino acids. Looked up from germline, CDR1 is KGHDR and CDR2 is SFDVKD. As DNA, the CDR3 is TGTGCCACCAGTGATGACAGGGTTAAATACAATGAGCAGTTCTTC. This translates into CATSDDRVKYNEQFF.

A word on this clone: A read error may account for a junction end that differs from germline. The chain carries TRBV7-2 and TRBJ1-3; 7 bases fit TRBD1. CDR1 and CDR2 (germline): SGHTA, FQGNSA. This CDR3 has 16 amino acids. The CDR3 here is CASSLAARQGGITIYF. The CDR3 region has the DNA TGTGCCAGCAGCTTAGCTGCACGACAGGGTGGAATCACCATATATTTT.

The rearrangement joins TRBV3-1 (or the pseudogene TRBV3-2) to TRBJ2-7; TRBD2 is a possible D gene (5 bases). V lost 1 base to trimming and J lost 3 bases, with 13 bases between them. This CDR3 comprises 15 residues. Germline values: CDR1 LGHDT, CDR2 YNNKEL (reference sequence). This chain's CDR3 is CASSQASAEVYEQYF. CDR3 sequence (DNA): TGTGCCAGCAGCCAAGCGTCAGCGGAGGTCTACGAGCAGTACTTC.

To note about this clone: Germline and junction disagree at one end, which may indicate a read error. The rearrangement uses TRBV6-1 and TRBJ2-5, with 7 bases lining up with TRBD1. The CDR3 runs 13 residues. CDR1 is MNHNS and CDR2 is SASEGT in the germline V gene. The CDR3 is CASSEAKRDSPNF. CDR3 sequence (DNA): TGTGCCAGCAGTGAAGCCAAACGGGACAGCCCGAACTTC.

The CDR3 nucleotides read TGTGCCAGCAGTTACTCTCCGGAGTACGGAGCTTTCTTT. Its protein is CASSYSPEYGAFF. The chain employs TRBV6-5 and TRBJ1-1; no definite D call. CDR3 length: 13 residues. Trimming cost V 0 bases and J 10 bases, with 12 bases left between them. Germline CDR1 is MNHEY and CDR2 is SVGAGI.

The chain joins TRBV24-1 to TRBJ2-2; tentative D call: TRBD1 (6 bases). V gave up 5 bases and J gave up 5 bases, with 20 bases separating them. The CDR3 is made up of 17 amino acids. In germline, CDR1 is KGHDR, CDR2 SFDVKD. The CDR3 loop reads CATSGARRTEVTGELFF. The CDR3 nucleotides read TGTGCCACCAGTGGCGCTCGGAGGACAGAGGTGACCGGGGAGCTGTTTTTT.

This clone has just one count. The V call is TRBV2, the J call TRBJ1-4, with TRBD1 identical over 8 bases. The CDR3 covers 14 residues. J lost 8 bases, V lost 8 bases, and 10 bases had no gene match. Germline assignment: CDR1 SNHLY and CDR2 FYNNEI. In DNA, the CDR3 is TGTGCCAGCGGGTGGACAGGGTTAGGGGAAAAACTGTTTTTT. It translates to CASGWTGLGEKLFF.